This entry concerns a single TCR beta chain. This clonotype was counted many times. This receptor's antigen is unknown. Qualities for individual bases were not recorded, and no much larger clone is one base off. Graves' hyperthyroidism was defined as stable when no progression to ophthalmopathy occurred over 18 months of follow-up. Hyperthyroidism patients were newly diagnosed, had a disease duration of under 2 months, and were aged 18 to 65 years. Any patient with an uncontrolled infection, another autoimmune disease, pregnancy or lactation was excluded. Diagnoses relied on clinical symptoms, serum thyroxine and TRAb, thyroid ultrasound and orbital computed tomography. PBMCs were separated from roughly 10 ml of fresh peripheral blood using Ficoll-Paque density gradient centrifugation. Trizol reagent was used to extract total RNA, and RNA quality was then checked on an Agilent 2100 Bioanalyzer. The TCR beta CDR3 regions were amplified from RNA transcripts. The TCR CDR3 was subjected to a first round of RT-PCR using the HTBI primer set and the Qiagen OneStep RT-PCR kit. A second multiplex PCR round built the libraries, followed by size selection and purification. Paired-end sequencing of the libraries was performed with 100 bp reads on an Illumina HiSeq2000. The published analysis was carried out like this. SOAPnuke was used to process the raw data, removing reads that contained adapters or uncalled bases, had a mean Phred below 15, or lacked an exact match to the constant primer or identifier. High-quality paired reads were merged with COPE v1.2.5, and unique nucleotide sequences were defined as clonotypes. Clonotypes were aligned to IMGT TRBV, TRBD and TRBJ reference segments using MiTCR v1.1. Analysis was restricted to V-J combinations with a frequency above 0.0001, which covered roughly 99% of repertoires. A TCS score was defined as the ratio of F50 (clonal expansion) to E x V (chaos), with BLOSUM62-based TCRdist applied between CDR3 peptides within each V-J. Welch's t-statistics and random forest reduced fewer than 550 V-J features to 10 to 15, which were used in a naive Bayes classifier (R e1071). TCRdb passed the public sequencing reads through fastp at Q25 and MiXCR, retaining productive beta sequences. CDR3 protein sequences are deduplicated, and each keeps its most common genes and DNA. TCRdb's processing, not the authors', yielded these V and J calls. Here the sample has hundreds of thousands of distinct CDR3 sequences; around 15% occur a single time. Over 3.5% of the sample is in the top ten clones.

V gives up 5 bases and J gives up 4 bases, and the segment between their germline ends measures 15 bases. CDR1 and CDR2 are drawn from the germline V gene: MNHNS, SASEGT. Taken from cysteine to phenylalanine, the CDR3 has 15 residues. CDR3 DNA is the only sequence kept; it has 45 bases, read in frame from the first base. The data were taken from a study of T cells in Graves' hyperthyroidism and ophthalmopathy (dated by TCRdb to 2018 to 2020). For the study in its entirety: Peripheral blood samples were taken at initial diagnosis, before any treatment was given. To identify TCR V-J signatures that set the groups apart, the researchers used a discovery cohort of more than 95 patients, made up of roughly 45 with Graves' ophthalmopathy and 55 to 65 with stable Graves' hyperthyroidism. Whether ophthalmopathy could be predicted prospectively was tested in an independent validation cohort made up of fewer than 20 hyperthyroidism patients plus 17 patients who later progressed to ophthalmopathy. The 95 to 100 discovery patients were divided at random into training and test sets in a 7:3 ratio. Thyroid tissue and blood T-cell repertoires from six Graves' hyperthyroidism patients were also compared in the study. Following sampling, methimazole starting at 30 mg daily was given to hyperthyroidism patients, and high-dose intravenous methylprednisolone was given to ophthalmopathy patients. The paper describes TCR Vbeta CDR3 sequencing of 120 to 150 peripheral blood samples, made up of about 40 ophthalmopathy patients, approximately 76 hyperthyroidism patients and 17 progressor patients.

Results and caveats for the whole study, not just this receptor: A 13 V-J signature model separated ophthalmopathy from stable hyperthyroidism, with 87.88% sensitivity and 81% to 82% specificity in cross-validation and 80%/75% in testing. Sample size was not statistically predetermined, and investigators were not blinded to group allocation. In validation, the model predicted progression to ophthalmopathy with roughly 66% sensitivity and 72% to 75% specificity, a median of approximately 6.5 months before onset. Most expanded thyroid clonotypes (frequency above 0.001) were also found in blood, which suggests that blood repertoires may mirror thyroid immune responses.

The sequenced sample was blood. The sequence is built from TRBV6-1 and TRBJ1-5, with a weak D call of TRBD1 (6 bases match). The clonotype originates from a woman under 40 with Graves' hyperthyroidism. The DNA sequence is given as TGTGCCAGCAGTCCCGAGGGGGGAATTAATCAGCCCCAGCATTTT. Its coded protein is CASSPEGGINQPQHF.